A selection of T cell receptor beta chains follows, all from one sample in a study of T-cell memory formation after mild COVID-19. TCRdb used MiXCR to reprocess the 5' RACE reads, holding one entry per CDR3 protein. This sample carries hundreds of thousands of distinct CDR3 sequences, 20% to 25% of them seen once, and the ten largest clones take 7.5% to 9.5%. Sequenced input: PBMCs or a T cell subset sorted from them (not recorded which). All receptors derive from an adult woman who had mild COVID-19 (a few samples of this study predate the infection). Cell type and time point are not known. The CDR3 runs from the conserved cysteine through the conserved F or W. D genes are given only for firm matches. Clone size is shown for a subset of rows, as once, few, many or a class of expanded clone.

TRBD1	TRBV24-1	TRBJ2-2	NA	TGTGCCACCAGTCGACAGGGGCAGTCCGGGGAGCTGTTTTTT	CATSRQGQSGELFF
NA	TRBV5-1	TRBJ1-1	NA	TGCGCCAGCAGCTTGGAGCTAGGATTGAACACTGAAGCTTTCTTT	CASSLELGLNTEAFF
NA	TRBV15	TRBJ1-4	few	TGTGCCACCATGCCGGGATTTGATGAAAAACTGTTTTTT	CATMPGFDEKLFF
TRBD2	TRBV20-1	TRBJ2-7	few	TGCAGTGCCGCGGGAGGGCCTTGGAACGAGCAGTACTTC	CSAAGGPWNEQYF
NA	TRBV27	TRBJ1-5	NA	TGTGCCAGCAGTTTATCTATGGTTTTGGGCAATCAGCCCCAGCATTTT	CASSLSMVLGNQPQHF
TRBD1	TRBV6-1	TRBJ2-2	few	TGTGCCAGCAGTCTACACAGGGGCAGCGGCACCGGGGAGCTGTTTTTT	CASSLHRGSGTGELFF
TRBD1	TRBV12-3/TRBV12-4	TRBJ1-2	NA	TGTGCCAGCAGTTGGGGACAGGCTCTACATGGCTACACCTTC	CASSWGQALHGYTF
NA	TRBV7-9	TRBJ1-1	many	TGTGCCAGCAGCTTAGACCAGGTGAACACTGAAGCTTTCTTT	CASSLDQVNTEAFF
NA	TRBV3-1	TRBJ2-7	NA	TGTGCCAGCAGTCCGTTACAGGTCGGCGAGCAGTACTTC	CASSPLQVGEQYF
NA	TRBV2	TRBJ2-5	NA	TGTGCCAGCAAGACTGATCAGGGGGGGACCCAGTACTTC	CASKTDQGGTQYF
TRBD1	TRBV7-8	TRBJ2-7	NA	TGTGCCAGCAGCCAAGCGACAGGGAGACCCTACGAGCAGTACTTC	CASSQATGRPYEQYF
NA	TRBV6-1	TRBJ2-7	NA	TGTGCCAGCATCGAAAACCCGGTAACCTATACCTACGAGCAGTACTTC	CASIENPVTYTYEQYF
NA	TRBV9	TRBJ2-4	few	TGTGCCAGCAGCGTATCCCTACTCCTAGCCAAAAACATTCAGTACTTC	CASSVSLLLAKNIQYF
TRBD1	TRBV20-1	TRBJ1-4	NA	TGCAGTGCTGGGGACAGGTTACAACTGTTTTTT	CSAGDRLQLFF
NA	TRBV9	TRBJ2-3	few	TGTGCCAGCAGCGCCATTGGAGGGTTGGCCACAGATACGCAGTATTTT	CASSAIGGLATDTQYF
NA	TRBV18	TRBJ1-2	once	TGTGCCAGCCGTCCGAGTCCAGGGACGGATAACTATGGCTACACCTTC	CASRPSPGTDNYGYTF
TRBD1	TRBV5-1	TRBJ2-7	few	TGCGCCAGCAGCTTGGCCCCATCTGACAGGGGGTTATCCTACGAGCAGTACTTC	CASSLAPSDRGLSYEQYF
NA	TRBV30	TRBJ1-2	NA	TGTGCCTGGAGGAAGAAACTGAACTATGGCTACACCTTC	CAWRKKLNYGYTF
NA	TRBV2	TRBJ2-7	NA	TGTGCCAGCAGGGAAACTACCTACGAGCAGTACTTC	CASRETTYEQYF
NA	TRBV25-1	TRBJ1-1	NA	TGTGCCAGCAGTGAATTTAGTGGGCCGGGTGAAGCTTTCTTT	CASSEFSGPGEAFF
TRBD2	TRBV4-1	TRBJ2-5	many	TGCGCCAGCAGCCAAGATCGGGATGGTAGCGGGGGATTCCGAGAGACCCAGTACTTC	CASSQDRDGSGGFRETQYF
NA	TRBV9	TRBJ1-2	few	TGTGCCAGCAGCGTAGATCCGACAGAGAATGGCTACACCTTC	CASSVDPTENGYTF
NA	TRBV7-9	TRBJ2-3	NA	TGTGCCAGCAGCTATCACCCCACAGATACGCAGTATTTT	CASSYHPTDTQYF
NA	TRBV4-1	TRBJ1-2	NA	TGCGCCAGCAGGGATACAGAGTTTGAAGGCTACACCTTC	CASRDTEFEGYTF
NA	TRBV27	TRBJ1-5	many	TGTGCCAGCAGGCTTGGGGACGATCAGCCCCAGCATTTT	CASRLGDDQPQHF
NA	TRBV11-3	TRBJ2-7	few	TGTGCCAGCAGCCCCCAAGTAGCATCTAGGGCCGAGCAGTACTTC	CASSPQVASRAEQYF
NA	TRBV20-1	TRBJ1-6	few	TGCAGTGCTTTATTGACGGGGTCACCCCTCCACTTT	CSALLTGSPLHF
TRBD2	TRBV4-3	TRBJ2-7	NA	TGCGCCAGCAGCCACTCGGGAGTCGGGACTAGAAGGTACGAGCAGTACTTC	CASSHSGVGTRRYEQYF
NA	TRBV3-1	TRBJ1-6	NA	TGTGCCAGCAGCTCTTCGGGGGCCGCCTATAATTCACCCCTCCACTTT	CASSSSGAAYNSPLHF
NA	TRBV12-3/TRBV12-4	TRBJ2-2	few	TGTGCCAGCAGTTTATGGGCGGGGTTGAACACCGGGGAGCTGTTTTTT	CASSLWAGLNTGELFF
NA	TRBV4-3	TRBJ2-1	many	TGCGCCAGCAGCCAAGGTTTCAGGGGAATGTACAATGAGCAGTTCTTC	CASSQGFRGMYNEQFF
NA	TRBV9	TRBJ2-4	few	TGTGCCAGCAGCCCTAGCGGAGGGGGCACAAACATTCAGTACTTC	CASSPSGGGTNIQYF
NA	TRBV11-2	TRBJ1-2	NA	TGTGCCAGCAGCTTAGGCTTTAACCCCCGACGCTATGGCTACACCTTC	CASSLGFNPRRYGYTF
NA	TRBV7-9	TRBJ1-1	NA	TGTGCCAGCAGCTCTGCGACAGTCCCCCCGGGCACTGAAGCTTTCTTT	CASSSATVPPGTEAFF
NA	TRBV12-3/TRBV12-4	TRBJ1-1	few	TGTGCCAGCGTGATGATGGGGACCACTGAAGCTTTCTTT	CASVMMGTTEAFF
NA	TRBV9	TRBJ2-7	few	TGTGCCAGCAGCGTAGACGGTGTTTCCCTTTACGAGCAGTACTTC	CASSVDGVSLYEQYF
TRBD2	TRBV7-6	TRBJ2-3	few	TGTGCCAGCCGCGGGGGGGTCAGCACAGATACGCAGTATTTT	CASRGGVSTDTQYF
TRBD1	TRBV12-3/TRBV12-4	TRBJ2-5	NA	TGTGCCAGCAGCCCCGGACAGGGGCAGACCCAGTACTTC	CASSPGQGQTQYF
TRBD1	TRBV12-3/TRBV12-4	TRBJ2-3	NA	TGTGCCAGCAGACCGACAGGGGGAACAGATACGCAGTATTTT	CASRPTGGTDTQYF
TRBD1	TRBV11-3	TRBJ2-7	NA	TGTGCCAGCAGCCTCCCACAGGGGTCCCCCCACGAGCAGTACTTC	CASSLPQGSPHEQYF
NA	TRBV19	TRBJ2-7	NA	TGTGCCAGTAGTATACGACTCGGCCCCTACGAGCAGTACTTC	CASSIRLGPYEQYF
NA	TRBV7-3	TRBJ1-1	NA	TGTGCCAGCAGCTCATACGGGGCCGGCTCTGAAGCTTTCTTT	CASSSYGAGSEAFF
NA	TRBV4-1	TRBJ2-5	NA	TGCGCCAGCAGCCAAGTGGCCCAAGAGACCCAGTACTTC	CASSQVAQETQYF
NA	TRBV18	TRBJ1-1	few	TGTGCCAGCTCACCAATATTGGCGCGGGATGAAGCTTTCTTT	CASSPILARDEAFF
NA	TRBV5-1	TRBJ2-3	NA	TGCGCCAGCTCGCCTTTAGGGGGGCGCGGGGACGAAGATACGCAGTATTTT	CASSPLGGRGDEDTQYF
NA	TRBV24-1	TRBJ2-7	NA	TGTGCCACCAGTGATGCGTACGAGCAGTACTTC	CATSDAYEQYF
NA	TRBV5-6	TRBJ2-3	NA	TGTGCCAGCAGCACTGGACTACTCACAGATACGCAGTATTTT	CASSTGLLTDTQYF
TRBD2	TRBV20-1	TRBJ2-1	many	TGCAGTGCTAGGACTAGCGGCTCCTACAATGAGCAGTTCTTC	CSARTSGSYNEQFF
NA	TRBV6-6	TRBJ1-5	few	TGTGCCAGCAGTTCCTCTGACAGATCGGGTCAGCCCCAGCATTTT	CASSSSDRSGQPQHF
TRBD1	TRBV12-3/TRBV12-4	TRBJ1-1	NA	TGTGCCAGCAGTTTAATAACAGGGGGTGTTACTGAAGCTTTCTTT	CASSLITGGVTEAFF
TRBD1	TRBV12-3/TRBV12-4	TRBJ1-2	NA	TGTGCCAGCTCGGGACAGGGGGTCTATGGCTACACCTTC	CASSGQGVYGYTF
TRBD2	TRBV20-1	TRBJ2-2	NA	TGCAGTGCTAGAGATACGTCGACTAGCGGGAGCGTCACCGGGGAGCTGTTTTTT	CSARDTSTSGSVTGELFF
NA	TRBV7-9	TRBJ1-4	NA	TGTGCCAGCAGCTTAGACGGTCCGAATGAAAAACTGTTTTTT	CASSLDGPNEKLFF
NA	TRBV12-3/TRBV12-4	TRBJ2-2	few	TGTGCCAGCAGAAAATCACAGGTTATCGGGGAGCTGTTTTTT	CASRKSQVIGELFF